A selection of T cell receptor beta chains follows, all from one sample in a study of beta chain features in type 1 diabetes. The data were produced by immunoSEQ multiplex PCR, yet TCRdb's version contains in-frame clones alone and is incomplete. Of about 180,000 clones listed, around 7.9% are singletons. The sequenced sample was central memory CD4+ T cells from blood. All receptors come from a man between 18 and 29 years old with type 1 diabetes. Each CDR3 is given with its conserved first and last residue. Each record gives: V gene, clone size, CDR3 length, D gene, J gene, CDR3 DNA, CDR3 protein. The D gene is left open where the match is weak. A row's size may be missing; if present it is once, few, many or a size class.

>TRBV6-5|few|13|-|TRBJ1-2
TGTGCCAGCCAGGGGTCAGGAGTAGGGGGCTACACCTTC
CASQGSGVGGYTF
>TRBV7-2|few|15|-|TRBJ2-3
TGTGCCAGCAGCTTCGGCGGGGAAAACACAGATACGCAGTATTTT
CASSFGGENTDTQYF
>TRBV2|-|13|TRBD1|TRBJ1-5
TGTGCCAGCAGGGACAGGGCCAATCAGCCCCAGCATTTT
CASRDRANQPQHF
>TRBV7-9|few|15|-|TRBJ2-5
TGTGCCAGCAGCTTATTGATGGCGGGACAAGAGACCCAGTACTTC
CASSLLMAGQETQYF
>TRBV25-1|few|15|-|TRBJ1-4
TGTGCCAGCAGTGAATTCCAGGGGAACACTGAAAAACTGTTTTTT
CASSEFQGNTEKLFF
>TRBV27|-|13|-|TRBJ1-1
TGTGCCAGCAGTCGACAGCTGAACACTGAAGCTTTCTTT
CASSRQLNTEAFF
>TRBV18|-|16|TRBD2|TRBJ2-1
TGTGCCAGCTCACTGGAAGTCCTAGCGGCTTACAATGAGCAGTTCTTC
CASSLEVLAAYNEQFF
>TRBV10-2|few|16|TRBD1|TRBJ2-5
TGCGCCAGCAGTGAGTCGGCAGGGGGCCTGAAAGAGACCCAGTACTTC
CASSESAGGLKETQYF
>TRBV30|few|15|TRBD1|TRBJ2-7
TGTGCCTGGAGTCTCCGACAGGGAACTACCTACGAGCAGTACTTC
CAWSLRQGTTYEQYF
>TRBV19|few|16|-|TRBJ2-1
TGTGCCAGTAGTATCGAGATCGTGAGGGCTTCCAATGAGCAGTTCTTC
CASSIEIVRASNEQFF
>TRBV7-2|few|17|TRBD2|TRBJ2-7
TGTGCCAGCAGCTTAGTGGCGGGGGGCTCAAGCTCCTACGAGCAGTACTTC
CASSLVAGGSSSYEQYF
>TRBV5-1|few|16|TRBD1|TRBJ1-4
TGCGCCAGCAGCTTGACAGGGGAGGTAATTCATGAAAAACTGTTTTTT
CASSLTGEVIHEKLFF
>TRBV11-2|-|15|TRBD2|TRBJ2-1
TGTGCCAGCAGCCAAACTAGCGGGGGAGGAGGTGAGCAGTTCTTC
CASSQTSGGGGEQFF
>TRBV11-2|-|14|-|TRBJ2-7
TGTGCCAGCAACCAGGACAGACAGTCCTACGAGCAGTACTTC
CASNQDRQSYEQYF
>TRBV2|few|15|TRBD1|TRBJ1-5
TGTGCCAGTTCCGAACAGGGGGTTAGCAATCAGCCCCAGCATTTT
CASSEQGVSNQPQHF